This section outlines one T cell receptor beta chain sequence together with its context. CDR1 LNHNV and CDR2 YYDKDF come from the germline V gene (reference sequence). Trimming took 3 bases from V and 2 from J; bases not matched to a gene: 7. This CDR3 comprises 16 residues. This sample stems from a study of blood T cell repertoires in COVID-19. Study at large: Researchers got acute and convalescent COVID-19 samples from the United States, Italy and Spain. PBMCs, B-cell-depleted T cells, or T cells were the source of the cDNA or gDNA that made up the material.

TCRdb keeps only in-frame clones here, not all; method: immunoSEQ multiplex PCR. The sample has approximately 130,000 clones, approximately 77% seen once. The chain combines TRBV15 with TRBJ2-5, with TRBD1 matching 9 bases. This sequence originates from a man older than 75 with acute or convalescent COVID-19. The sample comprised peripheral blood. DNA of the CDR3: TGTGCCACCAGCAGCACCGGGACAGGGTCTCAAGAGACCCAGTACTTC. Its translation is CATSSTGTGSQETQYF.